The TCR beta chain under discussion was sequenced for a study of CD39 and CD103 CD8 tumor-infiltrating T cells. General study points: DP CD8 TILs seemed more oligoclonal than DN, SP and blood memory CD8. DN TIL clonotypes largely overlapped peripheral memory CD8 repertoires, unlike DP.

TCRdb's copy holds only in-frame clones and misses some; the assay was immunoSEQ multiplex PCR. The sample gives thousands of clones, about 66% of which show up once; 12% is in the top ten. CD8+CD4-CD45RA- cells, CCR7-positive or negative, formed the memory CD8 sort. Germline CDR1 and CDR2: KGHSH and LQKENI. Trimming pared 5 bases from V and 1 base from J, leaving 11 bases between. The CDR3 is 14 residues long. A note on this clone: The antigen is undetermined.

This clonotype originated in a human donor with head and neck squamous cell carcinoma. Sequenced sample: CD8+ T cells sorted from blood. The sample's subset: total memory CD8 T cells (CD45RA-CCR7+/-) from blood or uninvolved lymph node. The gene calls are TRBV18 and TRBJ2-5; TRBD2 is a possible D gene (6 bases). CDR3 DNA: TGTGCCAGCTCAACCTGGGGGGTCCAAGAGACCCAGTACTTC. It encodes CASSTWGVQETQYF.